This T cell receptor (beta chain) emerged from a study of cytomegalovirus exposure and HLA in healthy donors. The wider study: Sequencing of 180 million or so T cells in an earlier analysis found approximately 120 million unique TCR beta sequences. Broader study findings: A few of the chains that were CMV-associated were confirmed in vitro to be specific for CMV antigens. Segments of the TCR beta V type were, in most cases, productive about 87% or about 30% of the time in an earlier analysis.

Both 60 Vbeta primers and 13 Jbeta primers went into the PCR. Per the original methods: A later analysis tallied about 80 million unique TCR beta chains, 10 million to 12 million of them shared. Clones were read by immunoSEQ multiplex PCR, and TCRdb kept only the in-frame ones, dropping some. From that table come the V and J calls and clone size; the DNA was used to work out D and trimming. Found here are approximately 50,000 clones; the top ten clones hold approximately 6.6%. V lost 6 bases and J lost 1; bases outside the gene matches: 4. Germline CDR1 SGHRS, CDR2 YFSETQ. The CDR3 has 15 amino acids. A word on this clone: Its target is unknown.

The receptor comes from a male donor in good health and CMV-seropositive. The sequencing input was PBMCs. The chain has TRBV5-1 and TRBJ2-7, with TRBD2 matching 13 bases. The CDR3 nucleotides read TGCGCCAGCAACCCACTAGCGGGGGGGTCCTACGAGCAGTACTTC. Its protein product is CASNPLAGGSYEQYF.